These 7 T cell receptor beta chains originate from one sample sequenced in a study of blood T cell repertoires in COVID-19. Repertoires were generated with immunoSEQ multiplex PCR, while TCRdb's copy carries only in-frame clones and drops some. This sample has around 220,000 clones, with approximately 80% found just once. Sequencing used peripheral blood. These receptors were obtained from a woman aged 80 or over with acute or convalescent COVID-19.

This clone has a handful of counts. The V and J genes are TRBV27 and TRBJ1-2; D is unresolved. The CDR3 is 15 residues long. CDR1 and CDR2 from the germline V gene are MNHEY and SMNVEV (reference sequence). Deletions cut 2 bases from V and 5 bases from J, with 15 bases between. CDR3 nucleotides: TGTGCCAGCAGTTTAGGTGGACTGAGCAGATATGGCTACACCTTC. Translation: CASSLGGLSRYGYTF.

This chain links TRBV27 with TRBJ1-1, with TRBD1 as a possible D gene (5 bases). The CDR3 consists of 14 residues. Trimming removed 6 bases from V and 1 base from J, with 12 bases in between. Germline V gene data show CDR1 as MNHEY and CDR2 as SMNVEV (reference sequence). CDR3 coding DNA: TGTGCCAGCAGCTTCGGGGGGGGGAACACTGAAGCTTTCTTT. Its translation: CASSFGGGNTEAFF.

In this sample, this clone turned up once. The CDR3 bases are TGCAGCGGTCTGACACCAACTAATGAAAAACTGTTTTTT. This sequence encodes CSGLTPTNEKLFF. This rearrangement joins TRBV29-1 to TRBJ1-4; D remains unclear. Looked up from germline, CDR1 is SQVTM and CDR2 is ANQGSEA. Trimming removed 7 bases from V and 0 bases from J, with 9 bases in between. This CDR3 contains 13 residues.

This chain links TRBV6-6 with TRBJ2-7; TRBD1 matches 7 bases. CDR1 and CDR2 (germline): MNHNY, SVGAGI (reference sequence). The trim removed 5 bases at V and 3 bases at J, leaving 7 bases unmatched. CDR3 length equals 14 residues. DNA for the CDR3: TGTGCCAGCAGTCATAACAGGGGAGACTACGAGCAGTACTTC. It translates to CASSHNRGDYEQYF.

The chain links TRBV18 to TRBJ2-1; TRBD1 is a possible D gene (5 bases). V was pared by 1 base and J by 2 bases, with 9 bases between. Germline assignment: CDR1 KGHSH and CDR2 LQKENI. This CDR3 spans 15 amino acids. CDR3: CASSPRTPPYNEQFF. CDR3 in DNA: TGTGCCAGCTCACCACGGACACCTCCCTACAATGAGCAGTTCTTC.

CDR3 sequence reads: CASSRDRGTEAFF. The CDR3 DNA reads TGTGCCAGCAGCCGGGACAGGGGCACTGAAGCTTTCTTT. This chain joins TRBV5-8 and TRBJ1-1; 10 bases are shared with TRBD1. The CDR3 runs 13 residues. Germline V gene lookup returns CDR1 SGHTS and CDR2 YDEGEE. V lost 4 bases and J lost 4; bases outside the gene matches: 1. Supplemented by reference TRBV5-8 and TRBJ1-1, the full variable domain reads EAGVTQSPTHLIKTRGQQATLRCSPISGHTSVYWYQQALGLGLQFLLWYDEGEERNRGNFPPRFSGRQFPNYSSELNVNALELEDSALYLCASSRDRGTEAFFGQGTRLTVV.

This chain joins TRBV27 and TRBJ1-4; no definite D call. The V gene lost 4 bases and the J gene lost 2 bases, with 11 bases spanning the gap. The germline V gene encodes CDR1 MNHEY and CDR2 SMNVEV (reference sequence). The CDR3 covers 15 residues. The CDR3 sequence is CASSSRVETNEKLFF. The CDR3 region has the DNA TGTGCCAGCAGTTCACGAGTCGAGACTAATGAAAAACTGTTTTTT.